This note documents a single TCR beta chain sequence. Antigen: not known. Method: immunoSEQ multiplex PCR; TCRdb's copy keeps in-frame clones and lacks some. The data show about 1.1 million clones, roughly 80% seen once. This sample is part of a study of shared clonotypes between healthy human individuals. Study details: The donor pool was made up of a couple of women and three men aged 18 to 49.

Study-wide findings and caveats: The four-donor shared clonotypes exceeded non-shared clonotypes in generation probability, with non-shared ones scoring lower.

The sequencing sample was made of memory CD4+ T cells from PBMCs. Specified subset: CD45RA-negative fraction. The sequence was collected from a man in his late teens or twenties in good health. Some clones in this sample may be carry-over from other donors' samples.

The CDR3 loop reads CASTPGDTPWVQYF. DNA for the CDR3: TGTGCCAGCACCCCAGGGGACACCCCTTGGGTGCAGTACTTC. The chain has TRBV21-1 and TRBJ2-7; TRBD1, the table's D call, was not compared with the DNA. TRBV21-1 is deemed a pseudogene. The CDR3 contains 14 residues.